This T cell receptor (beta chain) is from a study of CD8 T cells in Susac syndrome. Details on this clonotype: Its target is not known.

RNA was extracted with the RNeasy kit, and a quantity of about 0.45 to 1 ug was reverse transcribed using random hexamers. A multiplex approach, immunoSEQ multiplex PCR, amplified TCR beta CDR3 across 54 Vbeta and 13 Jbeta. TCRdb called the immunoSEQ multiplex PCR reads again in MiXCR, with one record for every CDR3 protein. Counted here are about 150,000 distinct CDR3 sequences, 90% to 95% occurring once; the ten biggest clones make up approximately 0.15%. Study conclusions and caveats: The study conceded that relatively few individuals underwent its TCR sequencing and HLA analysis.

Trimming took off 1 base at V and 8 bases at J, with 18 bases between the two ends. Per germline, CDR1 MNHEY and CDR2 SMNVEV (reference sequence). The CDR3 consists of 16 residues. In blood CD8+ and CD4+ T cells, TCR beta underwent sequencing. While CD8+ and CD4+ T cells were isolated negatively, TEMRA cells were enriched by FACS. This TCR was sampled from a human donor with Susac syndrome. V and J are TRBV27 and TRBJ2-1, with D possibly TRBD1 on 7 matching bases. The source material was CD4+ T cells from PBMCs. CDR3 in DNA: TGTGCCAGCAGTTTATTAGCGGTCCCCAGGGGGGATGAGCAGTTCTTC. It is translated as CASSLLAVPRGDEQFF.